Here is one T cell receptor (beta chain) with its context. UMIs were added to TCR cDNA along with a universal primer site when it was made by 5'RACE template switching. TCRdb reprocessed the 5' RACE reads with MiXCR, giving one entry per CDR3 protein. The profile shows 500,000 to 650,000 distinct CDR3 sequences, less than 20% of them singletons. The CDR3 contains 11 residues. Trimming shortened V by 4 bases and J by 7 bases, and 8 bases separated the two germline ends. Germline V gene sequence: CDR1 SGHDT, CDR2 YYEEEE. This sample is part of a study of T cells after yellow fever vaccination. As for the study in general: Preparing low-cell-number fractions relied on SMART-Seq v4 Ultra Low Input.

This rearrangement joins TRBV5-6 to TRBJ1-1; the D is unclear. The specimen was PBMCs, collected 5 to 6 days after the first yellow fever vaccination. This receptor was obtained from a man between 18 and 29 years old who received the YFV17D yellow fever vaccine. CDR3 nucleotides: TGTGCCAGCAGCACCGGAGGTGAAGCTTTCTTT. This codes for CASSTGGEAFF.